This TCR beta chain was documented in a study of blood T cell repertoires in COVID-19. Germline V gene data show CDR1 as SGHRS and CDR2 as YFSETQ. V gave up 0 bases and J gave up 6 bases, with 10 bases separating them. The CDR3 totals 13 residues. Assay used: immunoSEQ multiplex PCR; TCRdb lists only in-frame clones, some missing. The sample records roughly 310,000 clones, about 88% being singletons. This sequence joins TRBV5-1 and TRBJ2-7, with D possibly matching TRBD2 (6 bases). The origin of this receptor is a man between 60 and 70 years old who had recovered from COVID-19. Sequenced: PBMCs or T cells enriched from blood (not recorded which). CDR3 DNA: TGCGCCAGCAGCTTGGCCGGGGGTTCCGAGCAGTACTTC. Protein product: CASSLAGGSEQYF.